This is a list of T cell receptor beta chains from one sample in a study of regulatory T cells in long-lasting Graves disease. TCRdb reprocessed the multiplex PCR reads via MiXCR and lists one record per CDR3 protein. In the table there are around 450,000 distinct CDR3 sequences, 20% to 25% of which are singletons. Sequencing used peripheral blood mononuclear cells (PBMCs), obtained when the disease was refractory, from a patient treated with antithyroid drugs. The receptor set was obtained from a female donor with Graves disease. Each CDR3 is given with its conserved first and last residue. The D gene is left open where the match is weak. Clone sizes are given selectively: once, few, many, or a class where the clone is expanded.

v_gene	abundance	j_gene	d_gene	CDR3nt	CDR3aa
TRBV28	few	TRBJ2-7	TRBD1	TGTGCCAGCAGTTACGGGGGACAGGCCTACGAGCAGTACTTC	CASSYGGQAYEQYF
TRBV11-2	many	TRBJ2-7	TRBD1	TGTGCCAGCAGCTTTGGTATTGGGACAGGGTCCCCCTACGAGCAGTACTTC	CASSFGIGTGSPYEQYF
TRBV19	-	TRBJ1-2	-	TGTGCCAGTACCTTTAACAGGGAAATGGGTGGCTACACCTTC	CASTFNREMGGYTF
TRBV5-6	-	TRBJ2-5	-	TGTGCCAGCAGCTTGATCGCGGGAGAGACCCAGTACTTC	CASSLIAGETQYF
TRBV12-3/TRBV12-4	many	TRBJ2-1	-	TGTGCCAGCAGTTTTGTCGTTAGGCGGGAGTTCTTC	CASSFVVRREFF
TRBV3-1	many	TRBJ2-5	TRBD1	TGTGCCAGCAGCTATCAGGGGGAGCAGACCCAGTACTTC	CASSYQGEQTQYF
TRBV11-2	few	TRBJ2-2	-	TGTGCCAGCAGCTTAGAAAGGTCCAGGGGGGACACCGAGGAGCTGTTTTTT	CASSLERSRGDTEELFF
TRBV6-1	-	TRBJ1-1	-	TGTGCCAACAGTCACAGGGAATTGAACACTGAAGCTTTCTTT	CANSHRELNTEAFF
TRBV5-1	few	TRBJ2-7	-	TGCGCCAGCAGCTTGGGACGGGGTCCCTACGAGCAGTACTTC	CASSLGRGPYEQYF
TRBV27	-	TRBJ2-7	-	TGTGCCAGCAGTTCCATATCCACCGGGGCTTTTTTCTACGAGCAGTACTTC	CASSSISTGAFFYEQYF
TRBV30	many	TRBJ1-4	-	TGTGCCTGGAACGGCAGGGGTAATGAAAAACTGTTTTTT	CAWNGRGNEKLFF
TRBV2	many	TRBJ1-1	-	TGTGCCAGCAGTGAGGTTCCCGGGGGCACTGAAGCTTTCTTT	CASSEVPGGTEAFF
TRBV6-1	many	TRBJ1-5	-	TGTGCCAGCAGTGAGGCGGGGGGCAATCAGCCCCAGCATTTT	CASSEAGGNQPQHF
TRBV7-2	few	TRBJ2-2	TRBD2	TGTGCCAGCAGCACCGGGACTAGCGGAAACACCGGGGAGCTGTTTTTT	CASSTGTSGNTGELFF
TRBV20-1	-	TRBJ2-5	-	TGCAGTGCTTACACCTTAACGGGGAGGTACCAAGAGACCCAGTACTTC	CSAYTLTGRYQETQYF
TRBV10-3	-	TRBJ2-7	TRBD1	TGTGCCACCTGGAGGGACAGGGCCGACGAGCAGTACTTC	CATWRDRADEQYF
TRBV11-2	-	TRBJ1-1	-	TGTGCCAGCAGGCCGGGGGCAGCTAACACTGAAGCTTTCTTT	CASRPGAANTEAFF
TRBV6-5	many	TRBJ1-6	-	TGTGCCAGCAGTTACCAGCGGGGGAAGAATTCACCCCTCCACTTT	CASSYQRGKNSPLHF
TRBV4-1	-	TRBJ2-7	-	TGCGCCAGCAGCCAAGATATTAGCGATCACTACGAGCAGTACTTC	CASSQDISDHYEQYF
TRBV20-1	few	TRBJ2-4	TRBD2	TGCAGTGCTCAGTGGTGGGGAAGCGGGGCTCAATCTCTAGCCAAAAACATTCAGTACTTC	CSAQWWGSGAQSLAKNIQYF
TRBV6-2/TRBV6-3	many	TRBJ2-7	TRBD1	TGTGCCAGCCAGAGACAGGGTGAGGCCGAGCAGTACTTC	CASQRQGEAEQYF
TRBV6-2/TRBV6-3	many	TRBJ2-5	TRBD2	TGTGCCAGCGGAATGACTAGCGGGAGTCTAGAGACCCAGTACTTC	CASGMTSGSLETQYF
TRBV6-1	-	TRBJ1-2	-	TGTGCCAGCAGGGAGGGTGTGGACTATGGCTACACCTTC	CASREGVDYGYTF
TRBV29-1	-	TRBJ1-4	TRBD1	TGCAGCTCCCCCCACGGGACAGGGGAAGAGGGTGAAAAACTGTTTTTT	CSSPHGTGEEGEKLFF
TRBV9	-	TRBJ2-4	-	TGTGCCAGCAGCAACCTTCTTACCAAAAACATTCAGTACTTC	CASSNLLTKNIQYF
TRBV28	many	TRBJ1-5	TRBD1	TGTGCCAGCAGCCTCCGGGGGACAGATCAGCCCCAGCATTTT	CASSLRGTDQPQHF
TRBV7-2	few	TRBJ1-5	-	TGTGCCAGCAGCTTAGTGTGGGGGAGCAATCAGCCCCAGCATTTT	CASSLVWGSNQPQHF
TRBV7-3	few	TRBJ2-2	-	TGTGCCAGCAGCTTATCAGGGGCAGGGACCGGGGAGCTGTTTTTT	CASSLSGAGTGELFF
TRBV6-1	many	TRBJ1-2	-	TGTGCCAGCACCCCTACCGACAGAATTAACTATGGCTACACCTTC	CASTPTDRINYGYTF
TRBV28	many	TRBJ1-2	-	TGTGCCAGCAGGGGTACGGCAGGGGTTGGCTACACCTTC	CASRGTAGVGYTF
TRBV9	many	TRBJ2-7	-	TGTGCCAGCAGCGTAGAGGACACCTTCTCCTACGAGCAGTACTTC	CASSVEDTFSYEQYF
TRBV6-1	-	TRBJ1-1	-	TGTGCCAGCAGTCTAGGTACGGGGGCGACCCGGATCACTGAAGCTTTCTTT	CASSLGTGATRITEAFF
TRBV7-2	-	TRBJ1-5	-	TGTGCCAGCAGCCCTATGGAAAGGAGGGGCAATCAGCCCCAGCATTTT	CASSPMERRGNQPQHF
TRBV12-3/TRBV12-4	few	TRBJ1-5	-	TGTGCCAGCAGTCCTCAGGGCGGGAGTCAGCCCCAGCATTTT	CASSPQGGSQPQHF
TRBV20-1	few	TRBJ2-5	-	TGCAGTGCTAGAGTGGGAGTAGAACAAGAGACCCAGTACTTC	CSARVGVEQETQYF
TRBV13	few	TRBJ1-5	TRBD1	TGTGCCAGCAGCTTCACCGGGACAGGGGGTTTGAGCAATCAGCCCCAGCATTTT	CASSFTGTGGLSNQPQHF
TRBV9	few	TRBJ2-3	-	TGTGCCAGCAGCCCGCGCCCGGGGGGCTCCACAGATACGCAGTATTTT	CASSPRPGGSTDTQYF
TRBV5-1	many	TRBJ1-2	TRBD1	TGCGCCAGCAGCGGGACAGGGAGCAAAGGCTACACCTTC	CASSGTGSKGYTF
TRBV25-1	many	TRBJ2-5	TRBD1	TGTGCCAGCTCGAGGTCTACAGGGGGCATGGGAGAGACCCAGTACTTC	CASSRSTGGMGETQYF
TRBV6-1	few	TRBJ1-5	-	TGTGCCAGCTCAAGTAAAGGGGGAGGCCAGCCCCAGCATTTT	CASSSKGGGQPQHF
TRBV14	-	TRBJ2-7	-	TGTGCCAGCAGCGCCCGGCAGTGGGGCGAGCAGTACTTC	CASSARQWGEQYF
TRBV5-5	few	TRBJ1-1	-	TGTGCCAGCAGCTTGCTACAGCTGAACACTGAAGCTTTCTTT	CASSLLQLNTEAFF
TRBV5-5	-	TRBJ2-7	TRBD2	TGTGCCAGCAGCTTGTGGGAGACTAGCGGGCTTTACGAGCAGTACTTC	CASSLWETSGLYEQYF
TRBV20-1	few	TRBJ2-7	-	TGCAGTGCTGATTTGGGGTCGACCGAGCAGTACTTC	CSADLGSTEQYF
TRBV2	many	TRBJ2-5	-	TGTGCCACCTCCCAGGGGAGAGGGGGAGAGACCCAGTACTTC	CATSQGRGGETQYF
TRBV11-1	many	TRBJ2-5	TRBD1	TGTGCCAGCAGCTTAGCGTCCGGGACAGGGCATGGTGGCCAGTACTTC	CASSLASGTGHGGQYF
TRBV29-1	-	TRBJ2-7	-	TGCAGCGTTGAAATAGGTGACTACGAGCAGTACTTC	CSVEIGDYEQYF
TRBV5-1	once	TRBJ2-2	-	TGCGCCAGCAGCTTGGGACCAGCTGAAGGTCTTACCGGGGAGCTGCTTTTT	CASSLGPAEGLTGELLF
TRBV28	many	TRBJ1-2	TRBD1	TGTGCCAGCAGCCCCGTCAGGGGGAGGAATGGCTACACCTTC	CASSPVRGRNGYTF
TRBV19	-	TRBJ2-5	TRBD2	TGTGCCAGTAGACCGGGTCGGGAGGGCCGCGAGACCCAGTACTTC	CASRPGREGRETQYF
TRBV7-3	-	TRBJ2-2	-	TGTGCCAGCAGCTTAGGCCCTGGACTTCCGAACACCGGGGAGCTGTTTTTT	CASSLGPGLPNTGELFF
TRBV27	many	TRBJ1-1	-	TGTGCCAGCGCCCCTGGGGGCAAGAACACTGAAGCTTTCTTT	CASAPGGKNTEAFF
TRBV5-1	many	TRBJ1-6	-	TGCGCCAGCAGCTTGGGGCCGGCGGACAGCAATTCACCCCTCCACTTT	CASSLGPADSNSPLHF
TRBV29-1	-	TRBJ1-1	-	TGCAGCGTTGAAAAGGGCCCCAGGAGCACTGAAGCTTTCTTT	CSVEKGPRSTEAFF
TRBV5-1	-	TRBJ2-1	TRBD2	TGCGCCAGCAGACCCCCGGCTAGCGGGAGGGCGGGCCACAATGAGCAGTTCTTC	CASRPPASGRAGHNEQFF
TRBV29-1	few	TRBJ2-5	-	TGCAGCGTTGCCGGACAAGAGGGACAAGAGACCCAGTACTTC	CSVAGQEGQETQYF
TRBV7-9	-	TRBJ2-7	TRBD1	TGTGCCAGCAGCCGCTTGAGACAGGGGGTCTACGAGCAGTACTTC	CASSRLRQGVYEQYF